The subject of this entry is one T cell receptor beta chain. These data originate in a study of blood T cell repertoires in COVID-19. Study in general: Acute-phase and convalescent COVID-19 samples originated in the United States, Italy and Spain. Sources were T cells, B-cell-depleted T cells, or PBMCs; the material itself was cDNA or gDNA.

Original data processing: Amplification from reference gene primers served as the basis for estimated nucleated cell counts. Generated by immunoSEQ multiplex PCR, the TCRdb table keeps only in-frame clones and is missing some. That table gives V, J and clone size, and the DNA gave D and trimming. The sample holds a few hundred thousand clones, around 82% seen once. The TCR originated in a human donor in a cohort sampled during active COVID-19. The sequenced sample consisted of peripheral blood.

The CDR3 nucleotides read TGTGCCACCCGGGACAGGGGTGCCACCGGGGAGCTGTTTTTT. Translation gives CATRDRGATGELFF. The gene calls are TRBV3-1 (or the pseudogene TRBV3-2) and TRBJ2-2; 10 nucleotides agree with TRBD1. Germline CDR1 reads LGHDT; CDR2 reads YNNKEL (reference sequence). Trimming cost V 10 bases and J 4 bases; bases outside gene matches: 6. The CDR3 totals 14 residues.